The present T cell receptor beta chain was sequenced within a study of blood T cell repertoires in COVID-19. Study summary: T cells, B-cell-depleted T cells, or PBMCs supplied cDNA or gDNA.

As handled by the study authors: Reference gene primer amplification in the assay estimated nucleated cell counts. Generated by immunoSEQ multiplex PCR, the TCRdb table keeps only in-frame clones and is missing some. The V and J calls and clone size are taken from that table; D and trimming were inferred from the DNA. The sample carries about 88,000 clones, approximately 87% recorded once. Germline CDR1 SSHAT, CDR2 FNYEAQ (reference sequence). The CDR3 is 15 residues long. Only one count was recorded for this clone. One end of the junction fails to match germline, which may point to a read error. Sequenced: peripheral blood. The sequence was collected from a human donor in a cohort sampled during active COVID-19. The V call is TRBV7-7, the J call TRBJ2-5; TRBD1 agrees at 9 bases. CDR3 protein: CASSRAGQGLETQYF. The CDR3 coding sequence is TGTGCTAGCAGCCGGGCGGGACAGGGTTTAGAGACCCAGTACTTC.